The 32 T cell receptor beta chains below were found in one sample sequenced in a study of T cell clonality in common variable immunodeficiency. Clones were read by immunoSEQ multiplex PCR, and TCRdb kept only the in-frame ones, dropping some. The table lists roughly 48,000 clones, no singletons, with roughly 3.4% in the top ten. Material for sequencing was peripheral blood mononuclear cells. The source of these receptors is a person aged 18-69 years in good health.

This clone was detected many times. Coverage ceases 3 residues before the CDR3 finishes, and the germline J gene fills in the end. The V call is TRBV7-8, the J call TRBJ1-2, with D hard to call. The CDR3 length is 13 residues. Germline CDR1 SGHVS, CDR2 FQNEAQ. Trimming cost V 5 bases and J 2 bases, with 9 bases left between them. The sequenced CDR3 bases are TGTGCCAGCAGCGCGGATGCCAACTATGGC. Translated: CASSADANYG. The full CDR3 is CASSADANYGYTF. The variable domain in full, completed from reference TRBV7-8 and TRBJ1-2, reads GAGVSQSPRYKVAKRGQDVALRCDPISGHVSLFWYQQALGQGPEFLTYFQNEAQLDKSGLPSDRFFAERPEGSVSTLKIQRTQQEDSAVYLCASSADANYGYTFGSGTRLTVV.

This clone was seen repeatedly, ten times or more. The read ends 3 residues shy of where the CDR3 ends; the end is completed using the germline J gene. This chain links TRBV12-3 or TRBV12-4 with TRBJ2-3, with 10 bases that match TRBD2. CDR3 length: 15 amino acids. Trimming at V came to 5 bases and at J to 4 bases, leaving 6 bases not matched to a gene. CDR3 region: CASSLSGRRADTQYF. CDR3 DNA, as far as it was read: TGTGCCAGCAGTCTTAGCGGGAGGCGTGCAGATACG.

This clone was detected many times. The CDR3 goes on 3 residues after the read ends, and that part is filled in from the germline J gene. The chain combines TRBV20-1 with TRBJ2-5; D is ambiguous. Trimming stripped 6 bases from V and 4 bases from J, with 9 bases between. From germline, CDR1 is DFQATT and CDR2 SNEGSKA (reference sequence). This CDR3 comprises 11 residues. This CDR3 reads CSAYGSETQYF. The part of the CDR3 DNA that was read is TGCAGTGCCTATGGTTCAGAGACC.

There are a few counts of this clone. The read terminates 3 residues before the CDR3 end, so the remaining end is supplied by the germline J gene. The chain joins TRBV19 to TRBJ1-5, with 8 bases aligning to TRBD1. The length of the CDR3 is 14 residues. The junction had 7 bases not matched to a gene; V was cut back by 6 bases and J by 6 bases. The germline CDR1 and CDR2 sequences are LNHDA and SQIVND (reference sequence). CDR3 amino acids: CASSADRGAQPQHF. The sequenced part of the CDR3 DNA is TGTGCCAGTAGCGCAGACAGGGGAGCTCAGCCC.

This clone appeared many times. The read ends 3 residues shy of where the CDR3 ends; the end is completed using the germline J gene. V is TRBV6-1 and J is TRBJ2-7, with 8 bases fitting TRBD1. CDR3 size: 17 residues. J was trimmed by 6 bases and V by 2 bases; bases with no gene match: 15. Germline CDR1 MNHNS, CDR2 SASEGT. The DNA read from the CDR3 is TGTGCCAGCAGTGAATATCGGACAGGGATTAGGGGACTCGAG. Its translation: CASSEYRTGIRGLE. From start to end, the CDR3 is CASSEYRTGIRGLEQYF.

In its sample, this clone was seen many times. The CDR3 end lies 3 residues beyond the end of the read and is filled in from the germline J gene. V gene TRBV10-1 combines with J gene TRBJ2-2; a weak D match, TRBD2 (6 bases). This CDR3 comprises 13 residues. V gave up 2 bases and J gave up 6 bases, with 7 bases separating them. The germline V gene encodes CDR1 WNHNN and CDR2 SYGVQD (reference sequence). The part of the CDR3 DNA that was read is TGCGCCAGCAGTGAGCCGGGGGCCGGGGAG. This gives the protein CASSEPGAGE. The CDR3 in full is CASSEPGAGELFF.

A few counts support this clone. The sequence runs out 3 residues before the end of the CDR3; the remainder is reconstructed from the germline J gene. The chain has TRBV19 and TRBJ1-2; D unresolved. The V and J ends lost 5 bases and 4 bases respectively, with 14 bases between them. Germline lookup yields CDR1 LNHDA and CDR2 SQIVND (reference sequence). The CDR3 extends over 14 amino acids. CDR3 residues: CASSSPARSYGYTF. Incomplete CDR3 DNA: TGTGCCAGTAGTTCCCCCGCCAGATCCTATGGC.

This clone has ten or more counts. The CDR3 spells CSVADWDQPQHF. CDR3 DNA (partial): TGCAGCGTGGCGGATTGGGATCAGCCC. The J gene is TRBJ1-5, the V gene TRBV29-1; D not resolved. Read sequence stops 3 residues before the CDR3 end, and the germline J gene provides the missing end. V shed 6 bases and J shed 5 bases, with 11 bases lying between them. CDR3 length: 12 amino acids. Per germline, CDR1 SQVTM and CDR2 ANQGSEA.

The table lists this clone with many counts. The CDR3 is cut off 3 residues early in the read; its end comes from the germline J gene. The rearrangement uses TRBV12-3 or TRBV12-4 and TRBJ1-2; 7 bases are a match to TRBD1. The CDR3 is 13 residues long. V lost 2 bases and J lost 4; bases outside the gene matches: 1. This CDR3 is CASSLRDSYGYTF. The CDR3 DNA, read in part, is TGTGCCAGCAGTTTAAGGGACAGCTATGGC.

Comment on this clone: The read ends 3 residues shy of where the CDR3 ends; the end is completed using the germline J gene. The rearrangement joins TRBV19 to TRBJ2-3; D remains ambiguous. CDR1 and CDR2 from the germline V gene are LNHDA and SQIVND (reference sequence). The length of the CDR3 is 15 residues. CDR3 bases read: TGTGCCAGTAGTATGAGAAGGCTTAGCAATCAGCCG. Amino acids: CASSMRRLSNQP. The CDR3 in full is CASSMRRLSNQPQYF.

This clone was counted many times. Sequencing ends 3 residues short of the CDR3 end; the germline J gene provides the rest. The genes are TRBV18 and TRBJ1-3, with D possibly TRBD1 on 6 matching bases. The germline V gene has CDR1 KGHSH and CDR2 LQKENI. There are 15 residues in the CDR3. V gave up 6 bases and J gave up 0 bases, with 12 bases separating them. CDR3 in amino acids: CASSDRKNSGNTIYF. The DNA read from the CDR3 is TGTGCCAGCTCCGACAGGAAAAACTCTGGAAACACC.

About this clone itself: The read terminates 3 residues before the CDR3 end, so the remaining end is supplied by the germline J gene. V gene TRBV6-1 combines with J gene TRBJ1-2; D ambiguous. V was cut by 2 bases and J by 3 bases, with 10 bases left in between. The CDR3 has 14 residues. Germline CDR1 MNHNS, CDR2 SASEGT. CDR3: CASSESRNYYGYTF. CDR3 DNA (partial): TGTGCCAGCAGTGAATCGAGAAACTACTATGGC.

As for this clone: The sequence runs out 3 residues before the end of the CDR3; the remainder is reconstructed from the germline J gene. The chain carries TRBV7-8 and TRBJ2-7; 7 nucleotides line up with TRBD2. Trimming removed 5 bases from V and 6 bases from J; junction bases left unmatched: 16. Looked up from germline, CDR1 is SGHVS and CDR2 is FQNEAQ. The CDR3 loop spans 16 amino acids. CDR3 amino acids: CASSPPGAGRVGEQYF. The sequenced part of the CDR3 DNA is TGTGCCAGCAGCCCCCCCGGAGCGGGGAGGGTCGGCGAG.

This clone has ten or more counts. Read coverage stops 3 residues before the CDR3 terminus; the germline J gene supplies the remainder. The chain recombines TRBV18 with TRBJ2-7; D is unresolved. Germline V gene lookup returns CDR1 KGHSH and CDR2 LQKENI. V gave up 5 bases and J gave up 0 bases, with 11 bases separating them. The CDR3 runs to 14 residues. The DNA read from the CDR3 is TGTGCCAGCTCAGGATCTACAGCCTCCTACGAG. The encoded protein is CASSGSTASYE. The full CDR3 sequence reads CASSGSTASYEQYF.

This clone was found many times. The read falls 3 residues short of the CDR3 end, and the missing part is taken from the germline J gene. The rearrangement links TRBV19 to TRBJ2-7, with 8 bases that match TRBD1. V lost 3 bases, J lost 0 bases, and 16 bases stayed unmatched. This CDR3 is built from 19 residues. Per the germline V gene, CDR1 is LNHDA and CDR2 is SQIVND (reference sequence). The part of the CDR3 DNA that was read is TGTGCCAGTAGTATGCGAACCCAGAGTCGGGACAGGCCCTCCTACGAG. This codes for CASSMRTQSRDRPSYE. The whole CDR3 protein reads CASSMRTQSRDRPSYEQYF.

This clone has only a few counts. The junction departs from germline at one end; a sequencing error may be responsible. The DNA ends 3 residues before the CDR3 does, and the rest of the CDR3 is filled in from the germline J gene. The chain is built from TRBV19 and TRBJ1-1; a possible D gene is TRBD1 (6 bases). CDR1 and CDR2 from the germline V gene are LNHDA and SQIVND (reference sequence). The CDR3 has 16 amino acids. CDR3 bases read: TGTGCCAGTCAAAAGGACAGTCGTGGCATGAACACTGGA. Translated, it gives CASQKDSRGMNTG. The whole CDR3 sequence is CASQKDSRGMNTGAFF.

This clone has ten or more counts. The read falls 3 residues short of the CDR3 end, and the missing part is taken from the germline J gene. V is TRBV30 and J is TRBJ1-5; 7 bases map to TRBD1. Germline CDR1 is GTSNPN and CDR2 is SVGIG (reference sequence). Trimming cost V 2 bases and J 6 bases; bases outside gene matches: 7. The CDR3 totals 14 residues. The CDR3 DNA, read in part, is TGTGCCTGGAGTTTAGCAGGGGGAAGTCAGCCC. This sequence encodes CAWSLAGGSQP. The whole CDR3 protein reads CAWSLAGGSQPQHF.

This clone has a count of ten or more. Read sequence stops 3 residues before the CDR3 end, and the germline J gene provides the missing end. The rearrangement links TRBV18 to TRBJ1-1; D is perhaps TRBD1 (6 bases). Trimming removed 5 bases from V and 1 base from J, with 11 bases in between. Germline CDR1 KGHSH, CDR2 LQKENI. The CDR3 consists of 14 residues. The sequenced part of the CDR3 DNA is TGTGCCAGCTCATCCCAAGGGGGGAACACTGAA. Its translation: CASSSQGGNTE. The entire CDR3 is CASSSQGGNTEAFF.

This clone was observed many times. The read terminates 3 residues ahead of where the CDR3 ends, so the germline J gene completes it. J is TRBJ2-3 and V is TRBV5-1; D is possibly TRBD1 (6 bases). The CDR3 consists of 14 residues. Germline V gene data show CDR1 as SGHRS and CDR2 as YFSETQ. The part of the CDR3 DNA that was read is TGCGCCAGCAGCTTAACAGGGCAAGGAGAGACG. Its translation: CASSLTGQGET. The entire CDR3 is CASSLTGQGETQYF. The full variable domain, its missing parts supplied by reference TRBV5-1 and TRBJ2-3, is KAGVTQTPRYLIKTRGQQVTLSCSPISGHRSVSWYQQTPGQGLQFLFEYFSETQRNKGNFPGRFSGRQFSNSRSEMNVSTLELGDSALYLCASSLTGQGETQYFGPGTRLTVL.

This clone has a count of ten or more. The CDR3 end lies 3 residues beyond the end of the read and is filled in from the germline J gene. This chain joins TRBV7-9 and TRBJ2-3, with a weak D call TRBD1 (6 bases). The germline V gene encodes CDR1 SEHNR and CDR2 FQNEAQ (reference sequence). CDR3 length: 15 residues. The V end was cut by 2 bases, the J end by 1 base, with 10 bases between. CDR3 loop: CASSLYSGGTDTQYF. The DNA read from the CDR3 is TGTGCCAGCAGCTTATATTCAGGGGGCACAGATACG.

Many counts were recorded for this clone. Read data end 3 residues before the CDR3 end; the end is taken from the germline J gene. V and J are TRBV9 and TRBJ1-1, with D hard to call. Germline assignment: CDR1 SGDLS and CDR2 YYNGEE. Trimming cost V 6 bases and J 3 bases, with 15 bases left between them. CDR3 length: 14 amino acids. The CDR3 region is CASTPRVRDTEAFF. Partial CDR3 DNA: TGTGCCAGCACCCCCCGGGTACGTGACACTGAA. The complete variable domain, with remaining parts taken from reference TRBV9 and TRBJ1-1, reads DSGVTQTPKHLITATGQRVTLRCSPRSGDLSVYWYQQSLDQGLQFLIQYYNGEERAKGNILERFSAQQFPDLHSELNLSSLELGDSALYFCASTPRVRDTEAFFGQGTRLTVV.

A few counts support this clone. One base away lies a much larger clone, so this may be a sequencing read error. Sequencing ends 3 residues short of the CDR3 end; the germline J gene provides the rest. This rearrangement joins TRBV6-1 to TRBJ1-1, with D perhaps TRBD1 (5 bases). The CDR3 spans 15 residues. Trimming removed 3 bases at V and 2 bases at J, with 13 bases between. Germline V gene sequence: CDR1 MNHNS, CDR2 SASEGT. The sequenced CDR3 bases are TGTGCCAGCAGTGACCCTGGCCAGGGTAACACTGAA. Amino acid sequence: CASSDPGQGNTE. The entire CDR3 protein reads CASSDPGQGNTEAFF.

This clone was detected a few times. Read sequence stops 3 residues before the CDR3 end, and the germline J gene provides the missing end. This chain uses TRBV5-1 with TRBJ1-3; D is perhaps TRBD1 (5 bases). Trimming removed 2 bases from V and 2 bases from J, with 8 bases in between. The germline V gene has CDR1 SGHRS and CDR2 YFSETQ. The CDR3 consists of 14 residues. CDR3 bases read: TGCGCCAGCAGCTTCGGGGGGGCTGGAAACACC. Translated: CASSFGGAGNT. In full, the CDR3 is CASSFGGAGNTIYF.

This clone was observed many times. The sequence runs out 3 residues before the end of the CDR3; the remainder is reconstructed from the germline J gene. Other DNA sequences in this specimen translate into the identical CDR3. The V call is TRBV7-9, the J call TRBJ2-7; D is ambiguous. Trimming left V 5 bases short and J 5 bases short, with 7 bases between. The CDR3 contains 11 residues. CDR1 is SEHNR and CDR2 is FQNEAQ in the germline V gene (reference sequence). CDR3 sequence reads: CASSPSDEQYF. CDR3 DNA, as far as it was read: TGTGCCAGCAGCCCCTCTGACGAG.

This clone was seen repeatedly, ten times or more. The CDR3 here is CSAREPGLFNTEAFF. The CDR3 bases that were read are TGCAGTGCTAGAGAGCCCGGTCTCTTCAACACTGAA. The V and J genes are TRBV20-1 and TRBJ1-1; D call uncertain. Read sequence stops 3 residues before the CDR3 end, and the germline J gene provides the missing end. Germline CDR1 and CDR2: DFQATT and SNEGSKA (reference sequence). The CDR3 extends over 15 amino acids. Trimming took off 0 bases at V and 2 bases at J, with 13 bases between the two ends.

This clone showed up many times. Incomplete CDR3 DNA: TGTGCCAGCAGCCTCGCGCCCGGGGTCGGGGAG. The encoded protein is CASSLAPGVGE. The whole CDR3 reads CASSLAPGVGELFF. The chain is built from TRBV11-2 and TRBJ2-2; D may be TRBD2 (5 bases). The read falls 3 residues short of the CDR3 end, and the missing part is taken from the germline J gene. CDR3 length equals 14 residues. The V gene's germline CDR1 is SGHAT and CDR2 FQNNGV. V was shortened by 5 bases and J by 7 bases, with 14 bases between the two germline ends. Complete variable domain (other parts from reference TRBV11-2 and TRBJ2-2): EAGVAQSPRYKIIEKRQSVAFWCNPISGHATLYWYQQILGQGPKLLIQFQNNGVVDDSQLPKDRFSAERLKGVDSTLKIQPAKLEDSAVYLCASSLAPGVGELFFGEGSRLTVL.

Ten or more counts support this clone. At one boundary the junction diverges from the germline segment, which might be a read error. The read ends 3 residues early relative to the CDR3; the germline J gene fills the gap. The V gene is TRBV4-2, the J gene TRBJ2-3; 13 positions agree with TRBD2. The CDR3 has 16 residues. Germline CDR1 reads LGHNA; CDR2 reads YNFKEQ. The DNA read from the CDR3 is TGCGCCAGCAGCCTCGGACTAGCGGGAGGCACAGATACG. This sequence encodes CASSLGLAGGTDT. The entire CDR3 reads CASSLGLAGGTDTQYF.

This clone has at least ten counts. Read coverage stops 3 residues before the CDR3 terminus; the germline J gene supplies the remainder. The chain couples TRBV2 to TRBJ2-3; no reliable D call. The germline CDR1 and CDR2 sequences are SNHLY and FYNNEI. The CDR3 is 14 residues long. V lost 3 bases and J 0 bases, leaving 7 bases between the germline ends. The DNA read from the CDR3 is TGTGCCAGCAGTGACCGCGGTAGCACAGATACG. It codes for CASSDRGSTDT. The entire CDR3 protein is CASSDRGSTDTQYF.

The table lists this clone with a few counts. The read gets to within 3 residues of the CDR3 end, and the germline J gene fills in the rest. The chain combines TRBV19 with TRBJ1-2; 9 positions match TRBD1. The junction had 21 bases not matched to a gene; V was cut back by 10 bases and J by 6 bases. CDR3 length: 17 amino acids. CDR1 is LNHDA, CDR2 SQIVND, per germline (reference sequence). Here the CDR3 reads CATASVGQGVTFDGYTF. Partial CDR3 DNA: TGTGCCACCGCTTCCGTGGGACAGGGTGTTACCTTCGATGGC.

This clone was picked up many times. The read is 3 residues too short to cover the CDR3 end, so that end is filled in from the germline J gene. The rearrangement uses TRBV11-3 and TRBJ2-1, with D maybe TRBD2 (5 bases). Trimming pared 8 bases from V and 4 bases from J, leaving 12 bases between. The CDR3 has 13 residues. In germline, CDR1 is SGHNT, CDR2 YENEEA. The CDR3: CASSGGSYNEQFF. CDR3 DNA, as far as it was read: TGTGCCAGCTCCGGCGGGTCTTACAATGAG.

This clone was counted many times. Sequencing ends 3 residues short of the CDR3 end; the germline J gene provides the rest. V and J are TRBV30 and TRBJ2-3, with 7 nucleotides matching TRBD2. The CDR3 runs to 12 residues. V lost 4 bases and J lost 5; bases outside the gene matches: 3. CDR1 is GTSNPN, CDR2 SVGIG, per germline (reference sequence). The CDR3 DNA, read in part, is TGTGCCTGGATACTAGCGCAAGATACG. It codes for CAWILAQDT. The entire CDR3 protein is CAWILAQDTQYF.

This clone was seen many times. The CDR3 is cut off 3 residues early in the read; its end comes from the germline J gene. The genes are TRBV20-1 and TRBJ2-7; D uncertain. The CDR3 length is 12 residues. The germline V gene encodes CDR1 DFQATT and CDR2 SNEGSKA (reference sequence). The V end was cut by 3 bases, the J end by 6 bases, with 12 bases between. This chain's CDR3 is CSARSQSSEQYF. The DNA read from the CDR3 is TGCAGTGCTAGGTCTCAGTCTTCCGAG.